This T cell receptor beta chain was profiled in a study of cytomegalovirus exposure and HLA in healthy donors. Whole-study context: Among roughly 180 million T cells, an earlier analysis found about 100 million unique TCR beta sequences.

The CDR3 totals 15 residues. J was trimmed by 4 bases and V by 3 bases; bases with no gene match: 4. Germline V gene data show CDR1 as KGHSH and CDR2 as LQKENI. PCR amplification relied on 60 Vbeta primers (plus 13 Jbeta primers). Some clones are missing from TCRdb's copy, which holds only in-frame ones; the method was immunoSEQ multiplex PCR. The sample carries about 150,000 clones, 77% recorded once. Study observations and caveats: As was reported, the HLA-A and HLA-B alleles of most subjects were accurately predicted from TCR beta sequences. What a later analysis reportedly showed was that an Asian-associated ancestry cluster had fewer N-insertions than the roughly 670-donor mean. Information on immune exposure was restricted to one variable (CMV serostatus).

With regard to this clone: Its antigen is not identified.

This TCR was sampled from a woman in her 30s in good health and CMV-seropositive. V gene TRBV18 combines with J gene TRBJ1-2, with 11 bases identical to TRBD1. Input material: PBMCs. This CDR3 reads CASSPGTGGGYGYTF. CDR3 nucleotide sequence: TGTGCCAGCTCACCGGGGACAGGGGGAGGCTATGGCTACACCTTC.